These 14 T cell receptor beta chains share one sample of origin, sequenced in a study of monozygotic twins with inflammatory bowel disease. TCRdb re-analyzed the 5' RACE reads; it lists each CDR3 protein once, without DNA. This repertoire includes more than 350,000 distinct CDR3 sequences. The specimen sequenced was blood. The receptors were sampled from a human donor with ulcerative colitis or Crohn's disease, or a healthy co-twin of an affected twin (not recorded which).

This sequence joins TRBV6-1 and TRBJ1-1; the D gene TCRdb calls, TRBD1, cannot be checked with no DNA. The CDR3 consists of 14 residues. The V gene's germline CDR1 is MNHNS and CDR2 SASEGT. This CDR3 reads CASSPLGGYTEAFF.

This chain's CDR3 is CASSLSAFNYNSPLHF. The J gene is TRBJ1-6, the V gene TRBV27. This CDR3 is 16 amino acids long. Germline CDR1 is MNHEY and CDR2 is SMNVEV (reference sequence).

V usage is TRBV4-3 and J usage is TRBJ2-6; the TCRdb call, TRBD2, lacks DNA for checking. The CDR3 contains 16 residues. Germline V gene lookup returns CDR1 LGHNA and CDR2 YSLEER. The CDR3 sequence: CASSRPRGFGANVLTF.

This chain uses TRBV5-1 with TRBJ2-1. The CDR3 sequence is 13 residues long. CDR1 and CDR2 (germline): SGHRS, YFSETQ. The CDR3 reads CASSLGIGVEQFF.

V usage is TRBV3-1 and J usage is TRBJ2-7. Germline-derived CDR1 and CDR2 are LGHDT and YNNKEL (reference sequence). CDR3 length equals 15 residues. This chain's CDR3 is CASSQDDRGSYEQYF.

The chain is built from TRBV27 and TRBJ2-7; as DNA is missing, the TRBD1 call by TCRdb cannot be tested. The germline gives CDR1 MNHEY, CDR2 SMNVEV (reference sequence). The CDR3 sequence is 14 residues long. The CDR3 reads CASSFRGVGGEQYF.

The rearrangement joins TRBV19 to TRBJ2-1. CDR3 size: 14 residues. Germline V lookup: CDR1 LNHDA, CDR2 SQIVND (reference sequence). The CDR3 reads CASSHINSYNEQFF. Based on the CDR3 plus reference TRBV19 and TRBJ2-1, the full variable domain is DGGITQSPKYLFRKEGQNVTLSCEQNLNHDAMYWYRQDPGQGLRLIYYSQIVNDFQKGDIAEGYSVSREKKESFPLTVTSAQKNPTAFYLCASSHINSYNEQFFGPGTRLTVL.

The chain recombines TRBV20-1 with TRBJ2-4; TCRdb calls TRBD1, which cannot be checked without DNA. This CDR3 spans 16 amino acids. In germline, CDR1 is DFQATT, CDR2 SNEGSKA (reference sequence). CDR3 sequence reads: CSARPGGQLAKNIQYF.

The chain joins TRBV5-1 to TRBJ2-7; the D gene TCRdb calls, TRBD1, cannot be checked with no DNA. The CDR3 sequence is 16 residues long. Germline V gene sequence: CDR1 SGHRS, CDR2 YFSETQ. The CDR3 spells CASSLDLGDSSYEQYF.

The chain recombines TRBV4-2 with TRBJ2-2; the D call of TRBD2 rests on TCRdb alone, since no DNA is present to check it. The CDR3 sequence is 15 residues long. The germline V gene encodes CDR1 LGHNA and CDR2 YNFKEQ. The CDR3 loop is CASSQTSGGPSKLFF.

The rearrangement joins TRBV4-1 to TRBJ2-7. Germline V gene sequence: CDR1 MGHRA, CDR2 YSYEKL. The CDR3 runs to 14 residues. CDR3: CASSHGNGIFEQYF.

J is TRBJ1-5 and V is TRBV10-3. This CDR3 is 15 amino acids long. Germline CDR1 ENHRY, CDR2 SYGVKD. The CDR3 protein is CAISESGALEQPQHF.

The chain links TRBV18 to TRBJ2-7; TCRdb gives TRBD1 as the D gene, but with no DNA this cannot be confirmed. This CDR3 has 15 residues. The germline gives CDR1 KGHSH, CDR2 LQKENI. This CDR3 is CASSQGQAQSYEQYF.

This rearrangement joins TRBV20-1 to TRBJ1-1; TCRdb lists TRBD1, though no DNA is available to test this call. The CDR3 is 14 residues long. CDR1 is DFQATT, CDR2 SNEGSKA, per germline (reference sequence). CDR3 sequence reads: CSARDRTANTEAFF.